This TCR beta chain was observed in a study of spatial heterogeneity in lung cancer (dated by TCRdb to the late 2010s). With respect to the entire study: Donors were some 78 patients with early-stage, untreated non-small cell lung cancer from the lung TRACERx cohort. In the raw uncorrected reads, each unique combination of TCR and UMI appeared more than ten times on average. Follow-up PBMC samples were sequenced whenever available, with a median time to follow-up of around two years after resection. Both alpha and beta chains were TCR-sequenced in around 230 tumor regions, 64 matched nontumor lung samples and approximately 50 PBMC samples obtained at surgery. In non-small cell lung cancer, the study made a quantitative comparison of TCR alpha and beta repertoires among multiple tumor regions, matched nontumor lung and blood. Beta-chain transcripts were consistently detected in greater numbers than alpha-chain transcripts, which likely reflects a higher abundance of beta-chain transcripts. The study linked features of the TCR repertoire to counts of nonsynonymous mutations, which were determined by whole-exome sequencing of tumor tissue. On the study overall, not on this receptor specifically: Ubiquitous expanded tumor TCRs were found in blood more often at tumor resection than at routine follow-up. Confirming at a functional level the hypothesis that regional TCRs recognize regional mutations was considered to require additional single-cell paired TCR alpha and beta sequencing. Only 11 to 15 patients were included in the comparisons of baseline and follow-up blood repertoires.

To note about this clonotype: Which antigen it targets is not known. Within one base of it there is no much larger clone, and no base qualities were kept.

Relative to germline, V is 1 base shorter and J is 2 bases shorter, with 12 bases between their ends. From cysteine to phenylalanine, the CDR3 is 15 amino acids long. Only the CDR3 part of the read is kept: 45 bases, read in frame from the first base. Per the germline V gene (reference sequence), DFQATT is the CDR1 and SNEGSKA is the CDR2. Library preparation employed 5' RACE. Sequencing relied on a NextSeq 500. To allow correction of PCR and sequencing errors, the TCR library protocol tagged every TCR cDNA molecule with a unique molecular identifier. Concerning the study's data processing: Decombinator tools were used for TCR identification, UMI-based error correction and CDR3 extraction. Expanded TCRs were defined as those above a frequency of 2 per 1,000, corresponding to the top 1% of the tumor frequency distribution. Renyi diversity was computed with the R vegan package after each repertoire had been subsampled 100 times to 5,000 TCRs. CDR3 similarity networks were constructed using string-kernel similarity of amino acid triplets, with links drawn between CDR3s whose pairwise similarity was above 0.82. TCRdb reprocessed the public reads (quality trimming at Q25 with fastp, clone calling with MiXCR) and kept in-frame beta chains. Here each entry gathers all rows of one CDR3 protein and keeps the most common genes and DNA. The V and J calls and clone size come from TCRdb's table, not from the authors' own analysis. In this sample the table shows 25,000 to 35,000 distinct CDR3 sequences, about 9.4% of which occur a single time. The top ten clonotypes cover approximately 30% of the sample.

In the paper's terms, the time point label means: blood at routine non-recurrence follow-up after resection. For TCR sequencing, whole RNA was extracted from tumor and nontumor lung tissue, or from cryopreserved PBMC samples, and no cell sorting was done. A patient was chosen for TCR sequencing only when enough RNA was available from at least two tumor regions. Here the chain combines TRBV20-1 and TRBJ2-1; the D gene assignment is ambiguous. The sequencing used PBMCs, collected at follow-up. The TCR originated in a female donor with early-stage non-small cell lung cancer. For the CDR3, the sequence is CSARGSNQAYNEQFF. The DNA sequence is given as TGCAGTGCTAGAGGTAGCAATCAGGCCTACAATGAGCAGTTCTTC.